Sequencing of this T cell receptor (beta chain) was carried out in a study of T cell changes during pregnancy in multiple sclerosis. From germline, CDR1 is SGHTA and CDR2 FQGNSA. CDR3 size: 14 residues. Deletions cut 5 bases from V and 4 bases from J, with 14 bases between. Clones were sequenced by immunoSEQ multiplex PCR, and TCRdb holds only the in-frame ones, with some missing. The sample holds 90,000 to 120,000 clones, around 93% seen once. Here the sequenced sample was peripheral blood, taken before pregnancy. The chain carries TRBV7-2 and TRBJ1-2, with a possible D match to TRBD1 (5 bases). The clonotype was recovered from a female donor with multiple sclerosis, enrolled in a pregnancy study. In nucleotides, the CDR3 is TGTGCCAGCAGCGCCCTCTACGGGGGCTATGGCTACACCTTC. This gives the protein CASSALYGGYGYTF.